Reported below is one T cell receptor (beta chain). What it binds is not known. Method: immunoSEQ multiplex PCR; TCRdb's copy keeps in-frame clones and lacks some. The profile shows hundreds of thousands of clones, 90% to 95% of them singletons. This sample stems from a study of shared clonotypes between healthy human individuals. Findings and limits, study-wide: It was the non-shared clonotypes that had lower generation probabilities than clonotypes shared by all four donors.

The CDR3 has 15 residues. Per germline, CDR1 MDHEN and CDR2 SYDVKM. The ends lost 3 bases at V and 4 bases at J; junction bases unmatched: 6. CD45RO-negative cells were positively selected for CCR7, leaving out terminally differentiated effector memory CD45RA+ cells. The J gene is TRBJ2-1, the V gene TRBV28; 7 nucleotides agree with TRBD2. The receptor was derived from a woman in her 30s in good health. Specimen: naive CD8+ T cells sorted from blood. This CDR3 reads CASSFFPREYNEQFF. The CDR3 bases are TGTGCCAGCAGTTTCTTCCCGCGGGAGTACAATGAGCAGTTCTTC.